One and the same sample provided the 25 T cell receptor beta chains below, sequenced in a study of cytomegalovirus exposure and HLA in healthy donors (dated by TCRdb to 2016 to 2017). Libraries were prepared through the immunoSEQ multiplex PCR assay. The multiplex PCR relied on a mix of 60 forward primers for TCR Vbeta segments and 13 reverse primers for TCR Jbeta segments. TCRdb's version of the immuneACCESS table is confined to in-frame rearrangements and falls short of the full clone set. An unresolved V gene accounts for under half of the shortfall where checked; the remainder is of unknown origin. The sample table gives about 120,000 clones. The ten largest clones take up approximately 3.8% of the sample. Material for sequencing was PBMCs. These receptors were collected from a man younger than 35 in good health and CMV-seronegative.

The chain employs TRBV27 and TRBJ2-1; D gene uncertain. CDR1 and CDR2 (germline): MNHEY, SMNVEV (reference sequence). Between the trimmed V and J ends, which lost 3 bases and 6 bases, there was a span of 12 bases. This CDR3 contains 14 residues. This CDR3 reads CASSLVQYGNEQFF. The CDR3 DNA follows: TGTGCCAGCAGTTTGGTACAGTACGGCAATGAGCAGTTCTTC.

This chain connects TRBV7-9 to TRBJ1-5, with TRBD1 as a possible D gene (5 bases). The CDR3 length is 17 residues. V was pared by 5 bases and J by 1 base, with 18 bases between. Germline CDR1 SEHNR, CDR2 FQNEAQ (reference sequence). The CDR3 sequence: CASSRGGGIESNQPQHF. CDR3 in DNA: TGTGCCAGCAGCCGAGGCGGGGGGATAGAGAGCAATCAGCCCCAGCATTTT.

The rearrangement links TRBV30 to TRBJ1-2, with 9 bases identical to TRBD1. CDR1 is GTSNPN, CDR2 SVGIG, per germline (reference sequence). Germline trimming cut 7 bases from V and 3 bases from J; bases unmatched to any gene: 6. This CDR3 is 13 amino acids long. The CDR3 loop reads CALPGQGYYGYTF. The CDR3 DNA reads TGTGCCTTGCCGGGACAGGGTTACTATGGCTACACCTTC.

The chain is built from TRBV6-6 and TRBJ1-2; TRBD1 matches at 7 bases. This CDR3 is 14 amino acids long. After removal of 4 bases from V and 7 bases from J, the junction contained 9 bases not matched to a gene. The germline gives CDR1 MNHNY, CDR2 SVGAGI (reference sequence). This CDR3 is CASSSLTGRGGYTF. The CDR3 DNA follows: TGTGCCAGCAGTTCCTTGACAGGGAGAGGTGGCTACACCTTC.

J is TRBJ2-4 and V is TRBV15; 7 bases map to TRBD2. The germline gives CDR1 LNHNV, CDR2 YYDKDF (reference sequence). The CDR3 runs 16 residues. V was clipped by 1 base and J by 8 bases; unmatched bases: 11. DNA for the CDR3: TGTGCCACCAGCAGAGTACCCGGGCGACGGGAGGACATTCAGTACTTC. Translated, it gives CATSRVPGRREDIQYF.

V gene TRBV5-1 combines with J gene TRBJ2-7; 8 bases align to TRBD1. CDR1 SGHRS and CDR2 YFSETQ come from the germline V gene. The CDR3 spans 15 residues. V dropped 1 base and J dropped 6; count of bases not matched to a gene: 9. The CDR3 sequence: CASSLQGTGWGEQYF. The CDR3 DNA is TGCGCCAGCAGCTTGCAAGGGACAGGTTGGGGCGAGCAGTACTTC.

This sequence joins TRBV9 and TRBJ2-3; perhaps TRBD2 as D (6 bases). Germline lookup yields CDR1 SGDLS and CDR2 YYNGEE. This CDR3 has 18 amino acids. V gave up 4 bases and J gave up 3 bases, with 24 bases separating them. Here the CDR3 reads CASSNFGGGVQRTDTQYF. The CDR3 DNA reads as TGTGCCAGCAGCAACTTCGGTGGAGGGGTACAGAGGACAGATACGCAGTATTTT.

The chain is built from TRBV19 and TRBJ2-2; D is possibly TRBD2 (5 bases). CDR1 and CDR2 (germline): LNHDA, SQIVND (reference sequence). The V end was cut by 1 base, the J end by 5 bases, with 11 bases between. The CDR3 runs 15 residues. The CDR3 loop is CASSIGGRWTGELFF. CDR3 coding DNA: TGTGCCAGTAGTATAGGAGGGAGATGGACCGGGGAGCTGTTTTTT.

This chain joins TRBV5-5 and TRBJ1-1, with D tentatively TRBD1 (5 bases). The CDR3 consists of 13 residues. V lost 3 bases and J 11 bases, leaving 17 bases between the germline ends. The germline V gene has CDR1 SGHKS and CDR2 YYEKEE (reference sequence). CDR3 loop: CASSSGQGLAAFF. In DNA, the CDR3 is TGTGCCAGCAGCTCCGGACAAGGCCTCGCCGCTTTCTTT.

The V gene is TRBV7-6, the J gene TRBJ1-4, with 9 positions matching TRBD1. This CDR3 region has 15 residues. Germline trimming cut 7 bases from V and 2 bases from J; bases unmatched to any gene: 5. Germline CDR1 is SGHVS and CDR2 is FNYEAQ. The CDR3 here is CASNAGTGTNEKLFF. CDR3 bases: TGTGCCAGCAACGCGGGGACAGGGACTAATGAAAAACTGTTTTTT.

The CDR3 loop is CASEAEGRGETQYF. As DNA, the CDR3 is TGTGCCAGCGAAGCGGAGGGGAGAGGAGAGACCCAGTACTTC. The genes are TRBV9 and TRBJ2-5, with D possibly TRBD2 on 6 matching bases. Trimming took 7 bases from V and 4 from J, leaving 17 bases between them. Germline CDR1 SGDLS, CDR2 YYNGEE. The CDR3 has 14 amino acids.

CDR3 DNA sequence: TGTGCCAGCAGCTCCTCTGGACAGGGCTCTGGAAACACCATATATTTT. It translates to CASSSSGQGSGNTIYF. V and J are TRBV11-2 and TRBJ1-3; 8 bases agree with TRBD1. Germline trimming cut 4 bases from V and 0 bases from J; bases unmatched to any gene: 5. CDR1 and CDR2 from the germline V gene are SGHAT and FQNNGV. The CDR3 covers 16 residues.

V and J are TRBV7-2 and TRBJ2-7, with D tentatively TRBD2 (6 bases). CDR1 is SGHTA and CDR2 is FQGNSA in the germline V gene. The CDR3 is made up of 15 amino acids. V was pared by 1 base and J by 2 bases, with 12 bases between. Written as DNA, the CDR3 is TGTGCCAGCAGCTTAGGAAGGGCGGGAACCTACGAGCAGTACTTC. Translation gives CASSLGRAGTYEQYF.

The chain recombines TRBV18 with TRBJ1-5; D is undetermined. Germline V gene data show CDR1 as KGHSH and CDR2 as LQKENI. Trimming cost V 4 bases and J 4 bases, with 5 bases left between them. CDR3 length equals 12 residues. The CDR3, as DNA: TGTGCCAGCTCACGAGGAAATCAGCCCCAGCATTTT. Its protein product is CASSRGNQPQHF. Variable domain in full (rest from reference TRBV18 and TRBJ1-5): NAGVMQNPRHLVRRRGQEARLRCSPMKGHSHVYWYRQLPEEGLKFMVYLQKENIIDESGMPKERFSAEFPKEGPSILRIQQVVRGDSAAYFCASSRGNQPQHFGDGTRLSIL.

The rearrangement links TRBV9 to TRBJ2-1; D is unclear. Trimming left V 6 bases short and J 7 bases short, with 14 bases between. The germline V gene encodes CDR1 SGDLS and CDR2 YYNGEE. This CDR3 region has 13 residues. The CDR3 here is CASTMTPGNEQFF. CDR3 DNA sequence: TGTGCCAGCACCATGACTCCCGGGAATGAGCAGTTCTTC.

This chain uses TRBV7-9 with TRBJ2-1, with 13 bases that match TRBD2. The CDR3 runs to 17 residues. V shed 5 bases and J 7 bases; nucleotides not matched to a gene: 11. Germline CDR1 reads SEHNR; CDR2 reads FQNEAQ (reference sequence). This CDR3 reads CASSTNRLAGGINEQFF. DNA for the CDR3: TGTGCCAGCAGCACCAACCGACTAGCGGGGGGCATTAATGAGCAGTTCTTC.

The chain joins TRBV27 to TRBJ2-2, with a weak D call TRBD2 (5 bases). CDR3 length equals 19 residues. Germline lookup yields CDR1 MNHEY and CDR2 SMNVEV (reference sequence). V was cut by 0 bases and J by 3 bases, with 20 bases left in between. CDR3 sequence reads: CASSLSLMAAQRHTGELFF. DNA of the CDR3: TGTGCCAGCAGTTTATCCCTGATGGCGGCCCAGCGGCACACCGGGGAGCTGTTTTTT.

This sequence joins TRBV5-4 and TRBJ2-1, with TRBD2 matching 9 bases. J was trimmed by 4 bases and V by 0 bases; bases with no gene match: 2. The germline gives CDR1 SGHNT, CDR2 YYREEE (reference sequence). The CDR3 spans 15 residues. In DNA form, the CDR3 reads TGTGCCAGCAGCTTGGACGCGGGAGGGTACAATGAGCAGTTCTTC. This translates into CASSLDAGGYNEQFF.

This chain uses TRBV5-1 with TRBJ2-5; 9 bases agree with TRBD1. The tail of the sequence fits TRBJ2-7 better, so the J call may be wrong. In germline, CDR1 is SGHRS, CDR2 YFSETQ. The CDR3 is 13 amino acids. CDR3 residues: CASRDRDRYEQYF. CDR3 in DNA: TGCGCCAGCCGGGACAGGGACCGGTACGAGCAGTACTTC.

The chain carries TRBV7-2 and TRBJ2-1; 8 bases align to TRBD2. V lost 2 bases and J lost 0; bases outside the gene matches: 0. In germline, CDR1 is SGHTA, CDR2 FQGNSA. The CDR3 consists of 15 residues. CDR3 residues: CASSLSGSSYNEQFF. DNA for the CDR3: TGTGCCAGCAGCTTAAGCGGGAGCTCCTACAATGAGCAGTTCTTC.

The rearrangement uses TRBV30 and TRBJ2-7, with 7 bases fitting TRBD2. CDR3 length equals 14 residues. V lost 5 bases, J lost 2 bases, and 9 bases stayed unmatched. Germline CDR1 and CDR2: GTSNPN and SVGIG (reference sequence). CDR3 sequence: CAWGGRAGPYEQYF. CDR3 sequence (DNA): TGTGCCTGGGGTGGGCGAGCGGGGCCCTACGAGCAGTACTTC. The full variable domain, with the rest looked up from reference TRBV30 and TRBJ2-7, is SQTIHQWPATLVQPVGSPLSLECTVEGTSNPNLYWYRQAAGRGLQLLFYSVGIGQISSEVPQNLSASRPQDRQFILSSKKLLLSDSGFYLCAWGGRAGPYEQYFGPGTRLTVT.

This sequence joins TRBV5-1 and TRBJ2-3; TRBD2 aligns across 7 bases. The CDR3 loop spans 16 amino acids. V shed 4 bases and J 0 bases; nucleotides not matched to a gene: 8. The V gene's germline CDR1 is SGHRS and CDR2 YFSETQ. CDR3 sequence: CASSQGLQRSTDTQYF. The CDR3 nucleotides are TGCGCCAGCAGCCAGGGACTACAGCGAAGCACAGATACGCAGTATTTT.

The CDR3 reads CASSLRDRGRDSETQYF. In DNA, the CDR3 is TGTGCCAGCAGCCTGCGGGACAGGGGGCGAGACTCGGAGACCCAGTACTTC. The chain combines TRBV5-4 with TRBJ2-5, with 12 bases matching TRBD1. J was trimmed by 5 bases and V by 4 bases; bases with no gene match: 12. CDR1 is SGHNT, CDR2 YYREEE, per germline (reference sequence). There are 17 residues in the CDR3.

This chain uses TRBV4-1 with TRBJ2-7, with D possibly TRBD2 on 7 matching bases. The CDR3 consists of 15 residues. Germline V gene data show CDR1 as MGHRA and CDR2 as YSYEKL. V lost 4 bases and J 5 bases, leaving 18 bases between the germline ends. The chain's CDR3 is CASSRGGHSGDEQYF. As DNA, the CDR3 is TGCGCCAGCAGCCGGGGGGGACACTCCGGGGACGAGCAGTACTTC.

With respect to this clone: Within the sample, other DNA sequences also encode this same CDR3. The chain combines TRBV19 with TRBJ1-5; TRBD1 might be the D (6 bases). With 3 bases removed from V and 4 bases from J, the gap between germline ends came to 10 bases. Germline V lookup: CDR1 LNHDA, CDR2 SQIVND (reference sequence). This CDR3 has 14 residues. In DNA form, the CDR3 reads TGTGCCAGTAGTATTCTCGACAGGAATCAGCCCCAGCATTTT. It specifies CASSILDRNQPQHF.